The text below deals with one T cell receptor beta chain. Its antigen is still unknown. The sample originates from a study of vaccination effects on CD4 cells after COVID-19. Study as a whole: The vaccine given was either BNT162b2 or mRNA-1273, in two doses. After about 2 million PBMC were placed in each well, they were cultured with roughly 10 IU/ml IL-2 and 8 to 10 ug/ml peptides. Overall study findings and caveats: Late in the post-vaccination period, infection-induced and vaccine-induced clones underwent marked clonal contraction.

Culture proceeded for 10 days, and CD4+ T cells were then isolated. Vaccinated recipients, who were negative for nucleocapsid antibodies, had no history of SARS-CoV-2 infection. Libraries were prepared by immunoSEQ multiplex PCR; TCRdb keeps only in-frame clonotypes and omits some of them. The sample holds some 28,000 clones, approximately 65% seen once. The receptor was isolated from a human donor who received a COVID-19 vaccine. This specimen consisted of CD4+ T cells from PBMCs cultured without peptide, obtained before COVID-19 vaccination.

In DNA form, the CDR3 reads TGTGCCAGCAGGATCGGGCAGGGGGAAACCGGGGAGCTGTTTTTT. Its translation is CASRIGQGETGELFF. J is TRBJ2-2 and V is TRBV6-4; 7 nucleotides match TRBD1. The CDR3 is 15 amino acids. V gave up 6 bases and J gave up 5 bases; unmatched junction bases: 9. Germline V lookup: CDR1 MRHNA, CDR2 SNTAGT.